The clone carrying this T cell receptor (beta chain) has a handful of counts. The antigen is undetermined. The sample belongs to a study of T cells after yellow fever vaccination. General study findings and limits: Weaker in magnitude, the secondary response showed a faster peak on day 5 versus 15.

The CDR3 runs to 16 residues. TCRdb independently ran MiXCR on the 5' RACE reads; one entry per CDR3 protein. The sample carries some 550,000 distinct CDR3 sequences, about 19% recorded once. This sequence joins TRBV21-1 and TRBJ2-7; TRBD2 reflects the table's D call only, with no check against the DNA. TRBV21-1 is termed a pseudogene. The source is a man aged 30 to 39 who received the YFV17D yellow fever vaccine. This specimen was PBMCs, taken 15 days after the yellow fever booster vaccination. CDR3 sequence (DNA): TGTGCCAGCAGCATACGGTCCGGGGGGGTCCCCTACGAGCAGTACTTC. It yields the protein CASSIRSGGVPYEQYF.